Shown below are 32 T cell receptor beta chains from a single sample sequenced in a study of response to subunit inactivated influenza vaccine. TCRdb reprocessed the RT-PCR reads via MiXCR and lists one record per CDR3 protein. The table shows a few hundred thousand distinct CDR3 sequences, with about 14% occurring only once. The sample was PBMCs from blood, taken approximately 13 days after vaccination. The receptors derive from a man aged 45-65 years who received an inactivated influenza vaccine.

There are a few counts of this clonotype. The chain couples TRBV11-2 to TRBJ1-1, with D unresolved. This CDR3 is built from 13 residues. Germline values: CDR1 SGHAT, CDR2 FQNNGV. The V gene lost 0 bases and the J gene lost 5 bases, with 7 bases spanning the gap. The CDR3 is CASSLERQTEAFF. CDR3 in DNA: TGTGCCAGCAGCTTAGAGCGACAAACTGAAGCTTTCTTT.

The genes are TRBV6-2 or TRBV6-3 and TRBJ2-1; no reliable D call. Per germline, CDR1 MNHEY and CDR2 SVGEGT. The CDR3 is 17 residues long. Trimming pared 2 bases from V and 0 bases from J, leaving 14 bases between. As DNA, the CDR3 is TGTGCCAGCAGTTACGGTGGCCAACTGAGCTCCTACAATGAGCAGTTCTTC. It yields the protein CASSYGGQLSSYNEQFF.

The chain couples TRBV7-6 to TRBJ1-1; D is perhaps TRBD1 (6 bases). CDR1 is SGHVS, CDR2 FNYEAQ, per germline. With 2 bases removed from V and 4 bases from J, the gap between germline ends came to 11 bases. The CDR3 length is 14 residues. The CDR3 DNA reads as TGTGCCAGCAGCTTACGTGGGGGCACCACTGAAGCTTTCTTT. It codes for CASSLRGGTTEAFF. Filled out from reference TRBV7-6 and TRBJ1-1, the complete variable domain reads GAGVSQSPRYKVTKRGQDVALRCDPISGHVSLYWYRQALGQGPEFLTYFNYEAQQDKSGLPNDRFSAERPEGSISTLTIQRTEQRDSAMYRCASSLRGGTTEAFFGQGTRLTVV.

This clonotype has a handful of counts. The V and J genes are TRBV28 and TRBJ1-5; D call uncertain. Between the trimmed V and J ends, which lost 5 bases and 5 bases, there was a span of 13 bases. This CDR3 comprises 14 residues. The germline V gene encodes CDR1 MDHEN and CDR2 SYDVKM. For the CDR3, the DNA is TGTGCCAGCAGTGGAATATCGGTTGATCAGCCCCAGCATTTT. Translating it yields CASSGISVDQPQHF.

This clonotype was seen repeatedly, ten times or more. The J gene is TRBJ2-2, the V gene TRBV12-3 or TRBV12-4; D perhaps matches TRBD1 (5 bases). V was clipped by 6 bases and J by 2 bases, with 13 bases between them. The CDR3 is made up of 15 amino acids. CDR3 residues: CASRQTGFNTGELFF. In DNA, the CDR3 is TGTGCCAGCAGACAAACAGGATTCAACACCGGGGAGCTGTTTTTT.

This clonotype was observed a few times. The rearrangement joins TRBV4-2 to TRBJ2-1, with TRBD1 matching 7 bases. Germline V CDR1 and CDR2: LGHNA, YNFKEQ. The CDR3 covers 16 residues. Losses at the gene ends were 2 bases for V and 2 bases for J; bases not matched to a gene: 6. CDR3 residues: CASSQLEGAPYNEQFF. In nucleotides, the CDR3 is TGTGCCAGCAGCCAACTTGAGGGGGCCCCCTACAATGAGCAGTTCTTC.

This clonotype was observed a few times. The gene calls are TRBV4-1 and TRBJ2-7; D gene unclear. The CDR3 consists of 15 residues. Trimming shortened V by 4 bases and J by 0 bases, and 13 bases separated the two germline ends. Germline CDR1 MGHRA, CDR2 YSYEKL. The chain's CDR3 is CASSRTELSSYEQYF. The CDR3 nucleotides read TGCGCCAGCAGCCGGACGGAATTGTCCTCCTACGAGCAGTACTTC.

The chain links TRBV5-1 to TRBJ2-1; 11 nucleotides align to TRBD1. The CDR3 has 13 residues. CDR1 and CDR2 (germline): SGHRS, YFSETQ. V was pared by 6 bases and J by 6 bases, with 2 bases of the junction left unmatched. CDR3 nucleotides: TGCGCCAGCACCGGGACAGGGGGCAATGAGCAGTTCTTC. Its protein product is CASTGTGGNEQFF.

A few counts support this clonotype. CDR3 sequence: CASSKGPQEQFF. The CDR3 region has the DNA TGTGCCAGCAGCAAGGGCCCACAGGAGCAGTTCTTC. The chain has TRBV6-5 and TRBJ2-1, with no clear D. This CDR3 is 12 amino acids long. The germline V and J ends were trimmed by 6 bases and 10 bases, with 13 bases remaining between them. Looked up from germline, CDR1 is MNHEY and CDR2 is SVGAGI.

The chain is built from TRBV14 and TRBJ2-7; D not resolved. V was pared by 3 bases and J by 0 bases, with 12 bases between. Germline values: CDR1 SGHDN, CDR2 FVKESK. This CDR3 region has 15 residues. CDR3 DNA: TGTGCCAGCAGCCAGTCATCCGTGAGCTCCTACGAGCAGTACTTC. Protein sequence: CASSQSSVSSYEQYF.

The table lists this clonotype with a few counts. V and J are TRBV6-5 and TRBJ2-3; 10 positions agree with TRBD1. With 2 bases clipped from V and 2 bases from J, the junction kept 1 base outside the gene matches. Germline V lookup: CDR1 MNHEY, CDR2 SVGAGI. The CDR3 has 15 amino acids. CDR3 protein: CASSYGTGVTDTQYF. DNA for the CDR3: TGTGCCAGCAGTTACGGGACAGGGGTCACAGATACGCAGTATTTT.

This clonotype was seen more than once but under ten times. In DNA form, the CDR3 reads TGTGCCAGCAGTTCCCGGACAAGGCCCCAGCATTTT. Encoded protein: CASSSRTRPQHF. J is TRBJ1-5 and V is TRBV6-2 or TRBV6-3; tentative D call: TRBD1 (5 bases). The CDR3 totals 12 residues. CDR1 and CDR2 (germline): MNHEY, SVGEGT. Trimming pared 4 bases from V and 9 bases from J, leaving 10 bases between.

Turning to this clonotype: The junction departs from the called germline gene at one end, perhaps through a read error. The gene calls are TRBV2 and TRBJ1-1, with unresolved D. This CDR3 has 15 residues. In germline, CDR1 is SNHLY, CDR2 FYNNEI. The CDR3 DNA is TGTGCCAGCGCCAACTCCGGGCTACTAAGTACTGGAGCTTTCTTT. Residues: CASANSGLLSTGAFF.

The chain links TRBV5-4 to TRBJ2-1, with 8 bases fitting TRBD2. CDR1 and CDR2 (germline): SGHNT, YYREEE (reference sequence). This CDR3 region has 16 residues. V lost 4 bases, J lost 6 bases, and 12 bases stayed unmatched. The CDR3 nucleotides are TGTGCCAGCAGCCCTAAAAGCGGGGGTCCCCCCAATGAGCAGTTCTTC. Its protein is CASSPKSGGPPNEQFF.

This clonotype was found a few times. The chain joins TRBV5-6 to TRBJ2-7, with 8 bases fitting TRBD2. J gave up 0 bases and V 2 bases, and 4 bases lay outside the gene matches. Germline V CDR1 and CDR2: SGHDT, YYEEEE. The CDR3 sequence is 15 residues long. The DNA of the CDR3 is TGTGCCAGCAGCTTTTTCGGGAGGGCCTCCTACGAGCAGTACTTC. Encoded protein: CASSFFGRASYEQYF.

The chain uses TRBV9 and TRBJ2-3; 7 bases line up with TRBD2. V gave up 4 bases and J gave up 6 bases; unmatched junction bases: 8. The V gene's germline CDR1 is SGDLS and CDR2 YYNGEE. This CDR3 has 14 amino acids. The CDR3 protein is CASSSSGEGDTQYF. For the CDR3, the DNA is TGTGCCAGCAGCTCTTCGGGGGAGGGGGATACGCAGTATTTT.

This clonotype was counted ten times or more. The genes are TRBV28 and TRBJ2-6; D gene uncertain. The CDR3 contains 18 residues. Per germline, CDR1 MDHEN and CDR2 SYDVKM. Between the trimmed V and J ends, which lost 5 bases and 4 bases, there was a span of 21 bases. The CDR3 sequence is CASSPRILGLLGANVLTF. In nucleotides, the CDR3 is TGTGCCAGCAGTCCCAGGATTTTAGGCCTCCTCGGGGCCAACGTCCTGACTTTC.

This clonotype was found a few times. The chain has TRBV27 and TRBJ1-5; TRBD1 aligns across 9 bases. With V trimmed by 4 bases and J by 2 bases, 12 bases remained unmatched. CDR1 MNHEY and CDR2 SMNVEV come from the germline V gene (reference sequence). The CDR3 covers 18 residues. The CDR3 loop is CASSSSLQGAGRNQPQHF. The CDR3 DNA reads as TGTGCCAGCAGTTCCTCTTTACAGGGGGCAGGGCGCAATCAGCCCCAGCATTTT.

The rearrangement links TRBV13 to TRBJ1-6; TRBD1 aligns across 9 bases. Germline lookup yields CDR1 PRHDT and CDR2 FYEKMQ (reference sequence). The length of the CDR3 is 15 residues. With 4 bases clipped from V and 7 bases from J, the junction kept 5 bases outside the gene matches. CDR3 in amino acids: CASSSGQGTNSPLHF. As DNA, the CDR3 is TGTGCCAGCAGCTCAGGACAGGGGACCAATTCACCCCTCCACTTT.

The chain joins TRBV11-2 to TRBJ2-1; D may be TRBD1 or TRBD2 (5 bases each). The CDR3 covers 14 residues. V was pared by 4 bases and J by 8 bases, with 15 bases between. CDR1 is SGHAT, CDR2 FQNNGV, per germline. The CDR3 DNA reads TGTGCCAGCAGCTACGGGGCAAGATCGGATGAGCAGTTCTTC. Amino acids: CASSYGARSDEQFF.

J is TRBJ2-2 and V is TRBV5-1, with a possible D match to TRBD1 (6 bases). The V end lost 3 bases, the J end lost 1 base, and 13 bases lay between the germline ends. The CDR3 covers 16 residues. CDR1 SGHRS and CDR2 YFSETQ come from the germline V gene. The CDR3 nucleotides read TGCGCCAGCAGCTGGGAACAGGGCATGAACACCGGGGAGCTGTTTTTT. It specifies CASSWEQGMNTGELFF.

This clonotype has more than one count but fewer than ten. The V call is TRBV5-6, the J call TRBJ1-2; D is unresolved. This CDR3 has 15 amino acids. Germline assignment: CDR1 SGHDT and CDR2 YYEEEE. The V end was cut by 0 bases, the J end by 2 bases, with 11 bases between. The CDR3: CASSLAPGGNYGYTF. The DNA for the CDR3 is TGTGCCAGCAGCTTGGCCCCGGGCGGCAACTATGGCTACACCTTC.

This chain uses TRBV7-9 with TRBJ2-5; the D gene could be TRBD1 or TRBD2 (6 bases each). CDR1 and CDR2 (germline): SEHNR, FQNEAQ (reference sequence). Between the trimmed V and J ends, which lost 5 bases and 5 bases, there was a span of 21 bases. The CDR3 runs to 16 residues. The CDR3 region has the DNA TGTGCCAGCAGCCAGGGGTCCGTTCGAAGCGGGGAGACCCAGTACTTC. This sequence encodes CASSQGSVRSGETQYF.

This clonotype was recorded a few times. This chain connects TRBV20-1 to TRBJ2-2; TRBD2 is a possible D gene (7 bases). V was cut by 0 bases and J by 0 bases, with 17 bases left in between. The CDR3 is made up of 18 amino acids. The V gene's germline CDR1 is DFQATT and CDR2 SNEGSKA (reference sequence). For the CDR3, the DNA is TGCAGTGCTAGAGATACTGGGCGGCGGGGGCCGAACACCGGGGAGCTGTTTTTT. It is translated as CSARDTGRRGPNTGELFF.

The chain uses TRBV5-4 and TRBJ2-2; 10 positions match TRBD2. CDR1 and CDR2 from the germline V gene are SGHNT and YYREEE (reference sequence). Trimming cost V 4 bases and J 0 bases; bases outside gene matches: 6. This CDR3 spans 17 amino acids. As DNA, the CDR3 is TGTGCCAGCAGCGGAGGACTAGCGGAGGCGAACACCGGGGAGCTGTTTTTT. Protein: CASSGGLAEANTGELFF.

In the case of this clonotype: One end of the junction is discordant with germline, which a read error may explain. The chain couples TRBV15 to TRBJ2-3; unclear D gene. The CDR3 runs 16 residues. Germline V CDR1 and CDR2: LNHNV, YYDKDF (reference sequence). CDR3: CATSRGLNLGTDKQYF. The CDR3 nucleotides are TGTGCCACCAGCAGAGGGCTGAACTTGGGCACAGATAAGCAGTATTTT.

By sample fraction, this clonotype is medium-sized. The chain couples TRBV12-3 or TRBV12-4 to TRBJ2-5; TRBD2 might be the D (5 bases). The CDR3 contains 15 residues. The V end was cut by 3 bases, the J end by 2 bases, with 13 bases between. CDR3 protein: CASSLASGAQETQYF. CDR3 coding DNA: TGTGCCAGCAGTTTGGCGAGCGGTGCGCAAGAGACCCAGTACTTC.

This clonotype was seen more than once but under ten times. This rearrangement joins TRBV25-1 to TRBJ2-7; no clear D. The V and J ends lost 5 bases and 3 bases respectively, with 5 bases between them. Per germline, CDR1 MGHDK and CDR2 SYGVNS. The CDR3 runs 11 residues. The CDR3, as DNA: TGTGCCAGCAGTCGAGTCTACGAGCAGTACTTC. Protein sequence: CASSRVYEQYF.

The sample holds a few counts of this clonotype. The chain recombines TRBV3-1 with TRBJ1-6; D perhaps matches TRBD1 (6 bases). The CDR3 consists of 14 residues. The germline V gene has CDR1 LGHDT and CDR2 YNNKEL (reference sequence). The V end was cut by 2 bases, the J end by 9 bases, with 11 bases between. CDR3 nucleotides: TGTGCCAGCAGCCAATCTACGGGGGCTTCACCCCTCCACTTT. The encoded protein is CASSQSTGASPLHF.

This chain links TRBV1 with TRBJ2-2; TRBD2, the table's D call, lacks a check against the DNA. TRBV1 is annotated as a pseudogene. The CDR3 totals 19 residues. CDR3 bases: TGCACCAGCAGCCAACTCGGACTAGCGGGAGCCCCCAACACCGGGGAGCTGTTTTTT. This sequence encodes CTSSQLGLAGAPNTGELFF.

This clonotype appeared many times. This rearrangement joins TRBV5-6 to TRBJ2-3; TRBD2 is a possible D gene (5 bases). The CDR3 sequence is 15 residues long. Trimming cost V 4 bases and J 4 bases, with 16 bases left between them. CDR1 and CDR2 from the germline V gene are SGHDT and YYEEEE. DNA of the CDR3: TGTGCCAGCAGCGAGGGCCTCCGGGCGGCAGATACGCAGTATTTT. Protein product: CASSEGLRAADTQYF. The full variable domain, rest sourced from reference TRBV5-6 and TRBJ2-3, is DAGVTQSPTHLIKTRGQQVTLRCSPKSGHDTVSWYQQALGQGPQFIFQYYEEEERQRGNFPDRFSGHQFPNYSSELNVNALLLGDSALYLCASSEGLRAADTQYFGPGTRLTVL.

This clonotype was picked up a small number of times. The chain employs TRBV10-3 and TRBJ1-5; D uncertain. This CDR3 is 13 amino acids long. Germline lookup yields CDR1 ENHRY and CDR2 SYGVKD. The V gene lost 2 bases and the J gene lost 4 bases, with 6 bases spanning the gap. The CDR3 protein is CAISERGNQPQHF. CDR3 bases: TGTGCCATCAGTGAGAGAGGGAATCAGCCCCAGCATTTT.